This passage covers 23 T cell receptor beta chains from one sample sequenced in a study of OX40 agonist ivuxolimab in advanced cancers. Sequencing was performed with immunoSEQ multiplex PCR; in TCRdb, only in-frame clones are kept and a portion is missing. In the table there are around 13,000 clones, about 75% of which are singletons. The material sequenced was CD4+ or CD8+ T cells sorted from blood, taken in a trial of the OX40 agonist ivuxolimab. These receptors originate from an adult with an advanced solid tumor such as melanoma, head and neck, liver or kidney cancer.

This clone has just a few counts. The chain has TRBV7-4 and TRBJ2-7; TRBD1 aligns across 9 bases. Germline V gene data show CDR1 as SGHVT and CDR2 as SQSDAQ. The V and J ends lost 5 bases and 3 bases, in that order; junction bases with no gene match: 8. The CDR3 is made up of 15 amino acids. The CDR3, as DNA: TGTGCCAGCAGCCCCCGACAGGGGGGGTACTACGAGCAGTACTTC. Protein product: CASSPRQGGYYEQYF.

The chain combines TRBV29-1 with TRBJ2-2; D call uncertain. The V gene's germline CDR1 is SQVTM and CDR2 ANQGSEA. The CDR3 length is 14 residues. V was pared by 0 bases and J by 6 bases, with 11 bases between. The chain's CDR3 is CSVEDGGGAGELFF. The CDR3 DNA follows: TGCAGCGTTGAAGATGGCGGTGGCGCCGGGGAGCTGTTTTTT.

This clone occurred a few times. The CDR3 DNA is TGTGCCAGCAGCTTCGTCGGGACTAGCGGGGAGCAGTTCTTC. It yields the protein CASSFVGTSGEQFF. This chain uses TRBV11-2 with TRBJ2-1; 12 bases align to TRBD2. Germline CDR1 is SGHAT and CDR2 is FQNNGV. This CDR3 region has 14 residues. Losses at the gene ends were 3 bases for V and 10 bases for J; bases not matched to a gene: 4.

The CDR3 nucleotides read TGTGCCAGCAGTGATGGCGACCTTAATGAGCAGTTCTTC. This gives the protein CASSDGDLNEQFF. The chain couples TRBV2 to TRBJ2-1; D remains unclear. There are 13 residues in the CDR3. V was pared by 3 bases and J by 7 bases, with 10 bases between. CDR1 SNHLY and CDR2 FYNNEI come from the germline V gene. Combining the CDR3 with reference TRBV2 and TRBJ2-1 gives the whole variable domain EPEVTQTPSHQVTQMGQEVILRCVPISNHLYFYWYRQILGQKVEFLVSFYNNEISEKSEIFDDQFSVERPDGSNFTLKIRSTKLEDSAMYFCASSDGDLNEQFFGPGTRLTVL.

The rearrangement joins TRBV7-9 to TRBJ2-3; D could derive from TRBD1 or TRBD2 (6 bases each). CDR3 length equals 15 residues. The germline gives CDR1 SEHNR, CDR2 FQNEAQ (reference sequence). V shed 5 bases and J shed 3 bases, with 15 bases lying between them. CDR3 loop: CASSPAGGRTDTQYF. The CDR3 DNA follows: TGTGCCAGCAGCCCGGCCGGGGGCAGGACAGATACGCAGTATTTT.

This chain connects TRBV13 to TRBJ2-7, with 7 bases fitting TRBD1. This CDR3 has 14 amino acids. After removal of 4 bases from V and 2 bases from J, the junction contained 5 bases not matched to a gene. Per germline, CDR1 PRHDT and CDR2 FYEKMQ (reference sequence). CDR3 loop: CASSSVDRTYEQYF. The CDR3 DNA reads as TGTGCCAGCAGCTCCGTGGACAGGACCTACGAGCAGTACTTC.

V is TRBV11-2 and J is TRBJ1-1; D not resolved. The CDR3 sequence is 15 residues long. The V end lost 1 base, the J end lost 0 bases, and 9 bases lay between the germline ends. Germline CDR1 is SGHAT and CDR2 is FQNNGV. The CDR3 reads CASSLVLGVNTEAFF. The CDR3 nucleotides are TGTGCCAGCAGCTTAGTCCTGGGAGTGAACACTGAAGCTTTCTTT.

The gene calls are TRBV9 and TRBJ2-1; TRBD2 is a possible D gene (5 bases). The CDR3 has 12 residues. V lost 0 bases, J lost 9 bases, and 7 bases lay in between. CDR1 is SGDLS, CDR2 YYNGEE, per germline. The CDR3 bases are TGTGCCAGCAGCGTAGAAGAGGGTGAGCAGTTCTTC. Its translation: CASSVEEGEQFF.

By share, this clone counts as medium-sized. J is TRBJ2-5 and V is TRBV28, with D possibly being TRBD1 (5 bases). Germline values: CDR1 MDHEN, CDR2 SYDVKM. CDR3 length equals 14 residues. The germline V and J ends were trimmed by 8 bases and 2 bases, with 15 bases remaining between them. The CDR3 is CASQGDREQETQYF. The CDR3 region has the DNA TGTGCCAGCCAGGGTGACAGAGAACAAGAGACCCAGTACTTC.

The V and J genes are TRBV13 and TRBJ1-1, with D unresolved. The V gene lost 2 bases and the J gene lost 6 bases, with 13 bases spanning the gap. The length of the CDR3 is 14 residues. From germline, CDR1 is PRHDT and CDR2 FYEKMQ (reference sequence). The CDR3 loop reads CASSLSSGGPEAFF. The CDR3 DNA reads TGTGCCAGCAGCTTATCTTCGGGAGGGCCTGAAGCTTTCTTT.

The CDR3 bases are TGTGCCTGGAGTGTAGGGGTAGCGTCTCATGAGCAGTTCTTC. Protein product: CAWSVGVASHEQFF. The J gene is TRBJ2-1, the V gene TRBV30, with D perhaps matching TRBD1 or TRBD2 (5 bases each). Germline V gene sequence: CDR1 GTSNPN, CDR2 SVGIG (reference sequence). The length of the CDR3 is 14 residues. V was pared by 0 bases and J by 8 bases, with 14 bases between. Based on the CDR3 plus reference TRBV30 and TRBJ2-1, the full variable domain is SQTIHQWPATLVQPVGSPLSLECTVEGTSNPNLYWYRQAAGRGLQLLFYSVGIGQISSEVPQNLSASRPQDRQFILSSKKLLLSDSGFYLCAWSVGVASHEQFFGPGTRLTVL.

This clone showed up just once. The V call is TRBV10-1, the J call TRBJ2-7, with TRBD1 identical over 8 bases. The CDR3 has 15 residues. J lost 1 base, V lost 3 bases, and 5 bases had no gene match. The germline V gene has CDR1 WNHNN and CDR2 SYGVQD (reference sequence). The CDR3 sequence: CASSDRQGPSYEQYF. The DNA for the CDR3 is TGCGCCAGCAGTGATAGACAGGGGCCTTCCTACGAGCAGTACTTC.

This chain connects TRBV27 to TRBJ2-7; the D is unclear. V was clipped by 2 bases and J by 3 bases, with 8 bases between them. Germline loops: CDR1 MNHEY, CDR2 SMNVEV (reference sequence). The CDR3 is 13 amino acids. The CDR3 region is CASSLGQNYEQYF. In nucleotides, the CDR3 is TGTGCCAGCAGTTTAGGGCAGAACTACGAGCAGTACTTC.

This chain uses TRBV7-8 with TRBJ1-1; 10 bases align to TRBD1. V lost 1 base, J lost 2 bases, and 16 bases stayed unmatched. CDR3 size: 20 residues. The germline CDR1 and CDR2 sequences are SGHVS and FQNEAQ. Written as DNA, the CDR3 is TGTGCCAGCAGCTTAGAGACTGACAGGGGGCCTAAGGTTCGAAACACTGAAGCTTTCTTT. Residues: CASSLETDRGPKVRNTEAFF. Full variable domain (missing parts from reference TRBV7-8 and TRBJ1-1): GAGVSQSPRYKVAKRGQDVALRCDPISGHVSLFWYQQALGQGPEFLTYFQNEAQLDKSGLPSDRFFAERPEGSVSTLKIQRTQQEDSAVYLCASSLETDRGPKVRNTEAFFGQGTRLTVV.

J is TRBJ2-7 and V is TRBV9; 7 nucleotides align to TRBD1. V shed 4 bases, J shed 5 bases, and the junction held 12 bases outside the gene matches. The germline gives CDR1 SGDLS, CDR2 YYNGEE. The CDR3 loop spans 15 amino acids. The CDR3 loop reads CASSPTQGFIHEQYF. CDR3 DNA: TGTGCCAGCAGCCCAACACAGGGGTTCATCCACGAGCAGTACTTC.

J is TRBJ2-1 and V is TRBV28; no reliable D call. The V and J ends lost 7 bases and 4 bases respectively, with 8 bases between them. The germline CDR1 and CDR2 sequences are MDHEN and SYDVKM. This CDR3 is built from 12 residues. The CDR3 protein is CASTVGYNEQFF. The CDR3, as DNA: TGTGCCAGCACCGTGGGGTACAATGAGCAGTTCTTC.

The chain combines TRBV6-5 with TRBJ1-5; TRBD1 agrees at 8 bases. The end of the DNA is better explained by TRBJ2-3, so the J call may be wrong. CDR3 length: 14 amino acids. The germline V gene has CDR1 MNHEY and CDR2 SVGAGI. For the CDR3, the DNA is TGTGCCAGCAGGCGGACAGGGCGGAATCAGCCCCAGTATTTT. This translates into CASRRTGRNQPQYF.

The chain recombines TRBV7-9 with TRBJ2-2; TRBD2 matches 12 bases. V trimming: 5 bases; J trimming: 6 bases; junction bases outside the gene matches: 10. CDR3 size: 17 residues. Germline CDR1 reads SEHNR; CDR2 reads FQNEAQ (reference sequence). The CDR3 nucleotides are TGTGCCAGCAGCCGAATCGAGACTAGCGGGAGCCCCGGGGAGCTGTTTTTT. Amino acids: CASSRIETSGSPGELFF.

V is TRBV15 and J is TRBJ2-5, with 8 positions matching TRBD2. V was clipped by 0 bases and J by 3 bases; unmatched bases: 15. CDR1 and CDR2 (germline): LNHNV, YYDKDF (reference sequence). The CDR3 contains 19 residues. For the CDR3, the DNA is TGTGCCACCAGCAGAGATGTTCCAGCCGACGGGAGGGCGAAAGAGACCCAGTACTTC. It yields the protein CATSRDVPADGRAKETQYF.

V gene TRBV10-2 combines with J gene TRBJ1-5, with D possibly matching TRBD1 (5 bases). Looked up from germline, CDR1 is WSHSY and CDR2 is SAAADI. V lost 6 bases to trimming and J lost 2 bases, with 11 bases between them. This CDR3 comprises 14 residues. CDR3 DNA: TGCGCCAGCAGACATACAGGTGGCAATCAGCCCCAGCATTTT. Protein product: CASRHTGGNQPQHF.

The chain employs TRBV29-1 and TRBJ1-1, with unresolved D. The CDR3 totals 11 residues. From germline, CDR1 is SQVTM and CDR2 ANQGSEA. With 8 bases removed from V and 4 bases from J, the gap between germline ends came to 11 bases. The CDR3 sequence: CSSELGTEAFF. CDR3 sequence (DNA): TGCAGCAGCGAGTTAGGCACTGAAGCTTTCTTT.

The chain employs TRBV10-2 and TRBJ1-2; D unresolved. This CDR3 spans 12 amino acids. V was shortened by 1 base and J by 6 bases, with 6 bases between the two germline ends. Germline CDR1 WSHSY, CDR2 SAAADI. Here the CDR3 DNA reads TGCGCCAGCAGTGAGTATGGAGATGGCTACACCTTC. Amino acid sequence: CASSEYGDGYTF.

The rearrangement links TRBV19 to TRBJ2-7; 7 bases match TRBD1. This CDR3 region has 13 residues. Germline assignment: CDR1 LNHDA and CDR2 SQIVND (reference sequence). V shed 6 bases, J shed 1 base, and the junction held 3 bases outside the gene matches. DNA of the CDR3: TGTGCCAGTAGGGGACAGATTTCCTACGAGCAGTACTTC. This sequence encodes CASRGQISYEQYF.